This paragraph covers one TCR beta chain sequence. What it binds is not known. CDR1 and CDR2 (germline): MNHEY, SVGEGT. V shed 2 bases, J shed 9 bases, and the junction held 9 bases outside the gene matches. This CDR3 region has 15 residues. Under recently defined diagnostic criteria, the patients with Susac syndrome qualified as having definite or probable disease. TEMRA cells were FACS-enriched, and CD8+ and CD4+ T cells were isolated negatively. A quantity of about 0.45 to 1 ug RNA underwent reverse transcription using random hexamers. TCRdb processed the immunoSEQ multiplex PCR reads anew with MiXCR; each CDR3 protein has one entry. The table lists around 81,000 distinct CDR3 sequences, roughly 94% of them singletons. The data are from a study of CD8 T cells in Susac syndrome. Study background: When blood was drawn, patients with Susac syndrome were on intravenous immunoglobulin alone, on corticosteroids, or therapy-naive. Findings and caveats of the study: CD8+ clones in Susac expanded most in TEMRA cells and active patients.

This clonotype originated in a human donor with Susac syndrome. The chain has TRBV6-2 or TRBV6-3 and TRBJ2-1; 8 positions agree with TRBD2. Sequenced material: CD8+ T cells from PBMCs. CDR3 residues: CASSYGQREFVEQFF. CDR3 in DNA: TGTGCCAGCAGTTACGGTCAGCGGGAGTTTGTTGAGCAGTTCTTC.